These 20 T cell receptor beta chains came from one sample sequenced in a study of cytomegalovirus exposure and HLA in healthy donors. TCRdb's table, derived via immunoSEQ multiplex PCR, lists solely in-frame clones and lacks some. Found here are over 100,000 clones, approximately 90% of them singletons; the top ten hold about 6%. Specimen: PBMCs. The receptors come from a woman aged 18-30 years in good health and CMV-seropositive.

V usage is TRBV5-1 and J usage is TRBJ2-1, with D possibly being TRBD1 (7 bases). Per germline, CDR1 SGHRS and CDR2 YFSETQ. The CDR3 has 16 residues. V lost 4 bases and J lost 4, with 18 bases in between. The CDR3 DNA is TGCGCCAGCAGCCTTGGCCTACAGGGGAGGTACAATGAGCAGTTCTTC. Protein: CASSLGLQGRYNEQFF.

This chain joins TRBV9 and TRBJ2-6, with D perhaps TRBD1 (5 bases). The CDR3 has 16 residues. The V end lost 5 bases, the J end lost 0 bases, and 12 bases lay between the germline ends. Germline V gene sequence: CDR1 SGDLS, CDR2 YYNGEE. The CDR3: CASSAQASSGANVLTF. CDR3 DNA sequence: TGTGCCAGCAGTGCACAGGCTAGCTCTGGGGCCAACGTCCTGACTTTC.

V gene TRBV6-1 combines with J gene TRBJ2-1; D gene unclear. Per the germline V gene, CDR1 is MNHNS and CDR2 is SASEGT. The V and J ends lost 2 bases and 6 bases respectively, with 11 bases between them. The CDR3 spans 14 residues. The CDR3 region is CASSELRRGNEQFF. CDR3 DNA: TGTGCCAGCAGTGAACTACGTCGTGGCAATGAGCAGTTCTTC.

The chain joins TRBV29-1 to TRBJ1-1; D gene uncertain. Germline lookup yields CDR1 SQVTM and CDR2 ANQGSEA. The CDR3 is 14 amino acids. V was shortened by 4 bases and J by 0 bases, with 12 bases between the two germline ends. In DNA, the CDR3 is TGCAGCGTTGGACTGACCTACATGAACACTGAAGCTTTCTTT. Protein product: CSVGLTYMNTEAFF.

V is TRBV5-1 and J is TRBJ2-2; 8 nucleotides align to TRBD2. The CDR3 runs 16 residues. Unmatched junction bases numbered 6, after V lost 4 bases and J lost 1 base. The germline gives CDR1 SGHRS, CDR2 YFSETQ. CDR3 in amino acids: CASSISSGMNTGELFF. The CDR3 DNA sequence: TGCGCCAGCAGCATTAGTAGCGGGATGAACACCGGGGAGCTGTTTTTT.

The rearrangement links TRBV6-5 to TRBJ2-1; 7 bases fit TRBD2. V was pared by 4 bases and J by 4 bases, with 10 bases of the junction left unmatched. This CDR3 spans 16 amino acids. Germline CDR1 MNHEY, CDR2 SVGAGI. The DNA for the CDR3 is TGTGCCAGCAGTTCGGGGGGACCTGTACAATACAATGAGCAGTTCTTC. Amino acid sequence: CASSSGGPVQYNEQFF.

J is TRBJ2-3 and V is TRBV7-3; D may be TRBD2 (6 bases). V lost 5 bases to trimming and J lost 5 bases, with 14 bases between them. Germline CDR1 SGHTA, CDR2 FQGTGA. The CDR3 runs to 14 residues. CDR3 nucleotides: TGTGCCAGCAGCCCCGGGACTGCCGGAGATACGCAGTATTTT. Its translation: CASSPGTAGDTQYF. Combining the CDR3 with reference TRBV7-3 and TRBJ2-3 gives the whole variable domain GAGVSQTPSNKVTEKGKYVELRCDPISGHTALYWYRQSLGQGPEFLIYFQGTGAADDSGLPNDRFFAVRPEGSVSTLKIQRTERGDSAVYLCASSPGTAGDTQYFGPGTRLTVL.

This rearrangement joins TRBV27 to TRBJ2-1; TRBD1 agrees at 9 bases. The germline gives CDR1 MNHEY, CDR2 SMNVEV (reference sequence). Losses at the gene ends were 7 bases for V and 10 bases for J; bases not matched to a gene: 14. The CDR3 totals 15 residues. The DNA of the CDR3 is TGTGCCAGCACTCCGGGACAGGGAAAATGGGACGAGCAGTTCTTC. Amino acid sequence: CASTPGQGKWDEQFF.

The chain employs TRBV7-3 and TRBJ2-7, with 7 bases matching TRBD2. Per germline, CDR1 SGHTA and CDR2 FQGTGA. J lost 7 bases, V lost 1 base, and 7 bases had no gene match. The CDR3 is made up of 14 amino acids. The CDR3: CASSLNGGSREQYF. CDR3 bases: TGTGCCAGCAGCTTAAATGGCGGGAGCCGGGAGCAGTACTTC.

The chain combines TRBV5-1 with TRBJ2-3; no definite D call. The V end lost 2 bases, the J end lost 4 bases, and 5 bases lay between the germline ends. The V gene's germline CDR1 is SGHRS and CDR2 YFSETQ. The CDR3 has 12 residues. DNA of the CDR3: TGCGCCAGCAGCTTCGAGGCAGATACGCAGTATTTT. Its translation: CASSFEADTQYF. The entire variable domain, with the rest obtained from reference TRBV5-1 and TRBJ2-3, is as follows: KAGVTQTPRYLIKTRGQQVTLSCSPISGHRSVSWYQQTPGQGLQFLFEYFSETQRNKGNFPGRFSGRQFSNSRSEMNVSTLELGDSALYLCASSFEADTQYFGPGTRLTVL.

The chain links TRBV19 to TRBJ1-1, with a tentative D call TRBD1 (6 bases). Germline V CDR1 and CDR2: LNHDA, SQIVND (reference sequence). The CDR3 spans 13 residues. Deletions cut 4 bases from V and 6 bases from J, with 12 bases between. The DNA for the CDR3 is TGTGCCAGTAGTACTTACAGGGTCCCTGAAGCTTTCTTT. Amino acid sequence: CASSTYRVPEAFF.

The V call is TRBV27, the J call TRBJ1-4, with D possibly TRBD1 on 5 matching bases. There are 15 residues in the CDR3. The V and J ends lost 1 base and 8 bases respectively, with 14 bases between them. Germline V gene sequence: CDR1 MNHEY, CDR2 SMNVEV (reference sequence). In DNA form, the CDR3 reads TGTGCCAGCAGTTTATGGGCAGGGACTCAAGAAAAACTGTTTTTT. Its protein is CASSLWAGTQEKLFF.

The V call is TRBV15, the J call TRBJ2-6; TRBD2 aligns across 8 bases. The J segment lost 0 bases and the V segment lost 1 base, leaving 8 bases of the junction unmatched. There are 19 residues in the CDR3. CDR1 is LNHNV, CDR2 YYDKDF, per germline (reference sequence). The CDR3 spells CATSRAGGGRYSGANVLTF. The CDR3 region has the DNA TGTGCCACCAGCAGAGCGGGAGGGGGACGGTACTCTGGGGCCAACGTCCTGACTTTC.

The V gene is TRBV5-4, the J gene TRBJ1-4; D ambiguous. The CDR3 spans 12 residues. The germline V gene encodes CDR1 SGHNT and CDR2 YYREEE (reference sequence). V lost 4 bases to trimming and J lost 8 bases, with 9 bases between them. CDR3 coding DNA: TGTGCCAGCAGCAAGGGAGGAGAAAAACTGTTTTTT. Its protein is CASSKGGEKLFF.

V gene TRBV7-8 combines with J gene TRBJ1-5; TRBD1 agrees at 7 bases. The CDR3 totals 16 residues. CDR1 and CDR2 (germline): SGHVS, FQNEAQ. V shed 5 bases and J 2 bases; nucleotides not matched to a gene: 9. The CDR3 DNA sequence: TGTGCCAGCAGCGTATTCCAGGGGGGAGGCAATCAGCCCCAGCATTTT. Translation: CASSVFQGGGNQPQHF.

The chain couples TRBV7-6 to TRBJ2-7; D might be TRBD1 (6 bases). The CDR3 covers 13 residues. Germline CDR1 is SGHVS and CDR2 is FNYEAQ. V was pared by 3 bases and J by 4 bases, with 10 bases between. The CDR3 region has the DNA TGTGCCAGCAGCTTCGGGACATTTTACGAGCAGTACTTC. This codes for CASSFGTFYEQYF.

The chain links TRBV19 to TRBJ1-1; 7 bases align to TRBD1. J gave up 6 bases and V 2 bases, and 15 bases lay outside the gene matches. CDR1 and CDR2 from the germline V gene are LNHDA and SQIVND (reference sequence). There are 17 residues in the CDR3. CDR3 loop: CASSIRYRGGQRPEAFF. In nucleotides, the CDR3 is TGTGCCAGTAGTATACGGTACAGGGGAGGTCAGCGCCCTGAAGCTTTCTTT. Supplemented by reference TRBV19 and TRBJ1-1, the full variable domain reads DGGITQSPKYLFRKEGQNVTLSCEQNLNHDAMYWYRQDPGQGLRLIYYSQIVNDFQKGDIAEGYSVSREKKESFPLTVTSAQKNPTAFYLCASSIRYRGGQRPEAFFGQGTRLTVV.

This rearrangement joins TRBV6-1 to TRBJ2-7; 10 nucleotides agree with TRBD1. Germline lookup yields CDR1 MNHNS and CDR2 SASEGT. The CDR3 has 14 amino acids. The J segment lost 3 bases and the V segment lost 1 base, leaving 0 bases of the junction unmatched. CDR3 nucleotides: TGTGCCAGCAGTGAAGGGACAGGGGGCTACGAGCAGTACTTC. Its translation: CASSEGTGGYEQYF.

V gene TRBV5-4 combines with J gene TRBJ2-5; TRBD2 matches at 12 bases. The germline V gene has CDR1 SGHNT and CDR2 YYREEE (reference sequence). After removal of 4 bases from V and 5 bases from J, the junction contained 3 bases not matched to a gene. The length of the CDR3 is 14 residues. This CDR3 reads CASSRLAGEETQYF. In DNA form, the CDR3 reads TGTGCCAGCAGCAGACTAGCGGGAGAGGAGACCCAGTACTTC.

The V and J genes are TRBV7-3 and TRBJ1-1; 7 bases match TRBD1. The CDR3 length is 13 residues. Germline loops: CDR1 SGHTA, CDR2 FQGTGA. V was clipped by 5 bases and J by 7 bases; unmatched bases: 7. CDR3 amino acids: CASSRGTAHEAFF. In DNA form, the CDR3 reads TGTGCCAGCAGCCGCGGGACAGCTCATGAAGCTTTCTTT.